This TCR beta chain was obtained from a study of T cells after yellow fever vaccination. This clonotype was detected only a few times. TCRdb reprocessed the 5' RACE reads via MiXCR and lists one record per CDR3 protein. In the table there are about 400,000 distinct CDR3 sequences, 6% to 8% of which are singletons. This CDR3 is built from 13 residues. V lost 5 bases and J 0 bases, leaving 8 bases between the germline ends. Germline loops: CDR1 SGHTA, CDR2 FQGNSA. This clonotype was obtained from a man aged 30-40 years who received the YFV17D yellow fever vaccine. The sequences come from PBMCs, collected 5 days after the yellow fever booster vaccination. J is TRBJ2-7 and V is TRBV7-2; TRBD1 is a possible D gene (6 bases). Written as DNA, the CDR3 is TGTGCCAGCAGCAGACAGGACTCCTACGAGCAGTACTTC. This sequence encodes CASSRQDSYEQYF.